This passage covers 26 T cell receptor beta chains from one sample sequenced in a study of shared clonotypes between healthy human individuals. The repertoire was sequenced with immunoSEQ multiplex PCR; TCRdb's copy has only in-frame clones and lacks some. The table shows approximately 2.1 million clones, with 80% to 95% occurring only once. Sequenced input: naive CD4+ T cells from PBMCs. Subset specified: CD45RA+ positively selected. The receptors were sampled from a man aged 18-30 years in good health. Some clones in this sample may be carry-over from other donors' samples.

This clone has only one observation. The chain uses TRBV7-2 and TRBJ2-7; 9 bases align to TRBD2. V was clipped by 6 bases and J by 0 bases; unmatched bases: 6. Germline loops: CDR1 SGHTA, CDR2 FQGNSA. The CDR3 is made up of 15 amino acids. The CDR3 loop reads CASSYLSGSSYEQYF. The DNA for the CDR3 is TGTGCCAGCAGTTATCTTAGCGGGAGCTCCTACGAGCAGTACTTC.

Remarks on this clone: Other DNA sequences in the sample encode the same CDR3. The chain carries TRBV5-1 and TRBJ1-2; no firm D call. Trimming shortened V by 0 bases and J by 1 base, and 4 bases separated the two germline ends. This CDR3 has 13 residues. CDR1 is SGHRS, CDR2 YFSETQ, per germline. CDR3 region: CASSLVSNYGYTF. Here the CDR3 DNA reads TGCGCCAGCAGCTTGGTCAGTAACTATGGCTACACCTTC.

The V call is TRBV7-8, the J call TRBJ2-3; D remains unclear. Trimming stripped 3 bases from V and 4 bases from J, with 11 bases between. CDR1 SGHVS and CDR2 FQNEAQ come from the germline V gene. The CDR3 runs to 14 residues. CDR3 protein: CASSFMFKADTQYF. CDR3 nucleotides: TGTGCCAGCAGCTTCATGTTTAAGGCAGATACGCAGTATTTT.

This clone was observed a handful of times. This rearrangement joins TRBV20-1 to TRBJ2-5; D is undetermined. This CDR3 comprises 10 residues. Germline CDR1 DFQATT, CDR2 SNEGSKA (reference sequence). V was pared by 2 bases and J by 4 bases, with 2 bases between. The CDR3 loop reads CSARIETQYF. The CDR3 DNA reads TGCAGTGCTAGAATAGAGACCCAGTACTTC.

This chain connects TRBV5-1 to TRBJ1-2, with TRBD1 matching 8 bases. The length of the CDR3 is 13 residues. Germline-derived CDR1 and CDR2 are SGHRS and YFSETQ. The V segment lost 5 bases and the J segment 6 bases; nucleotides outside the gene matches: 6. The CDR3 bases are TGCGCCAGCAGTATGACAGGGGTCGATGGCTACACCTTC. Protein sequence: CASSMTGVDGYTF.

This chain uses TRBV10-3 with TRBJ1-3, with TRBD1 matching 8 bases. CDR1 ENHRY and CDR2 SYGVKD come from the germline V gene. This CDR3 has 16 residues. V lost 0 bases and J lost 5; bases outside the gene matches: 6. CDR3 nucleotide sequence: TGTGCCATCAGTGAGTCTGCCGGACAGGGTAGAAACACCATATATTTT. This encodes CAISESAGQGRNTIYF.

The V and J genes are TRBV6-4 and TRBJ2-3; 7 bases line up with TRBD1. Germline-derived CDR1 and CDR2 are MRHNA and SNTAGT. The length of the CDR3 is 15 residues. J was trimmed by 0 bases and V by 2 bases; bases with no gene match: 2. CDR3 region: CASSDEGASTDTQYF. CDR3 DNA: TGTGCCAGCAGTGACGAGGGGGCCAGCACAGATACGCAGTATTTT.

The J gene is TRBJ1-4, the V gene TRBV5-1; 7 bases line up with TRBD1. Trimming took 3 bases from V and 3 from J; bases not matched to a gene: 5. CDR1 SGHRS and CDR2 YFSETQ come from the germline V gene. CDR3 length equals 15 residues. The DNA for the CDR3 is TGCGCCAGCAGCTGGGGGACAGCTTCTAATGAAAAACTGTTTTTT. As protein: CASSWGTASNEKLFF.

The rearrangement joins TRBV2 to TRBJ2-1, with TRBD2 identical over 11 bases. The CDR3 has 15 amino acids. V gave up 5 bases and J gave up 3 bases; unmatched junction bases: 3. CDR1 is SNHLY and CDR2 is FYNNEI in the germline V gene. The CDR3 region is CASSYSGRDYNEQFF. In DNA form, the CDR3 reads TGTGCCAGCAGTTATAGCGGGAGGGACTACAATGAGCAGTTCTTC.

The chain combines TRBV30 with TRBJ2-1; TRBD1 agrees at 11 bases. This CDR3 region has 14 residues. Germline V CDR1 and CDR2: GTSNPN, SVGIG (reference sequence). The V segment lost 7 bases and the J segment 12 bases; nucleotides outside the gene matches: 14. The CDR3 loop reads CAFTGTGGALAQFF. The DNA of the CDR3 is TGTGCCTTTACCGGGACAGGGGGTGCGTTGGCGCAGTTCTTC.

This sequence joins TRBV28 and TRBJ1-2; D is ambiguous. This CDR3 region has 13 residues. With 2 bases removed from V and 4 bases from J, the gap between germline ends came to 8 bases. Germline V gene sequence: CDR1 MDHEN, CDR2 SYDVKM. CDR3 DNA sequence: TGTGCCAGCAGTTTAGGACTCACCTATGGCTACACCTTC. It is translated as CASSLGLTYGYTF.

This chain joins TRBV21-1 and TRBJ2-3; the table's D gene call, TRBD2, was not cross checked with the DNA. TRBV21-1 is assigned pseudogene status. The length of the CDR3 is 15 residues. CDR3: CASSKDGRLADTQYF. The CDR3 DNA reads as TGTGCCAGCAGCAAAGACGGGAGGCTGGCAGATACGCAGTATTTT.

CDR3 region: CASSDGQGNYEQYF. DNA for the CDR3: TGTGCCAGCAGCGACGGACAGGGGAACTACGAGCAGTACTTC. The chain combines TRBV6-6 with TRBJ2-7; 9 bases agree with TRBD1. CDR1 is MNHNY and CDR2 is SVGAGI in the germline V gene (reference sequence). CDR3 length: 14 amino acids. Losses at the gene ends were 6 bases for V and 3 bases for J; bases not matched to a gene: 6.

The rearrangement uses TRBV7-9 and TRBJ2-7, with 12 bases matching TRBD1. Trimming removed 3 bases from V and 2 bases from J; junction bases left unmatched: 11. The CDR3 sequence is 18 residues long. Germline V gives CDR1 SEHNR, CDR2 FQNEAQ (reference sequence). CDR3 in DNA: TGTGCCAGCAGCTTTCCAATCCGGGACAGGGGGCTGACCTACGAGCAGTACTTC. It codes for CASSFPIRDRGLTYEQYF.

The chain couples TRBV28 to TRBJ2-7; D is perhaps TRBD1 (6 bases). Germline CDR1 is MDHEN and CDR2 is SYDVKM. The V end lost 3 bases, the J end lost 4 bases, and 10 bases lay between the germline ends. This CDR3 is built from 13 residues. CDR3 loop: CASSFRRGYEQYF. The CDR3 DNA is TGTGCCAGCAGTTTTCGAAGGGGGTACGAGCAGTACTTC.

This clone was counted a single time. As DNA, the CDR3 is TGTGCCAGCAGTTACCTTTCAAACTATGGCTACACCTTC. The encoded protein is CASSYLSNYGYTF. V usage is TRBV6-6 and J usage is TRBJ1-2; D is unresolved. Trimming pared 2 bases from V and 2 bases from J, leaving 6 bases between. Germline CDR1 MNHNY, CDR2 SVGAGI (reference sequence). The CDR3 totals 13 residues.

J is TRBJ1-2 and V is TRBV11-2, with TRBD1 matching 10 bases. Germline V gives CDR1 SGHAT, CDR2 FQNNGV. The CDR3 is 17 residues long. V was clipped by 7 bases and J by 2 bases; unmatched bases: 13. The CDR3 DNA is TGTGCCAGCACCCGCACCGGGACAGGGGTTAAAAACTATGGCTACACCTTC. Its protein is CASTRTGTGVKNYGYTF.

Concerning this clone itself: Other DNA variants within this sample encode the same CDR3. The chain uses TRBV30 and TRBJ2-5; no firm D call. The germline V gene encodes CDR1 GTSNPN and CDR2 SVGIG (reference sequence). V was shortened by 0 bases and J by 5 bases, with 7 bases between the two germline ends. The CDR3 has 12 amino acids. CDR3 nucleotides: TGTGCCTGGAGTGTGAACGGGGAGACCCAGTACTTC. Its translation: CAWSVNGETQYF.

This rearrangement joins TRBV4-2 to TRBJ1-4, with 11 bases aligning to TRBD1. Unmatched junction bases numbered 0, after V lost 3 bases and J lost 3 bases. CDR1 is LGHNA and CDR2 is YNFKEQ in the germline V gene. The CDR3 is 15 amino acids. The CDR3, as DNA: TGTGCCAGCAGCCAGGACAGGGGGCCTAATGAAAAACTGTTTTTT. Its translation is CASSQDRGPNEKLFF.

CDR3 nucleotides: TGTGCCAGCAGCTTATCGCCAGGCTACAATGAGCAGTTCTTC. Translation: CASSLSPGYNEQFF. V and J are TRBV7-8 and TRBJ2-1; D call uncertain. CDR1 and CDR2 (germline): SGHVS, FQNEAQ. This CDR3 spans 14 amino acids. V lost 2 bases and J 3 bases, leaving 8 bases between the germline ends.

This chain links TRBV19 with TRBJ2-7, with 7 positions matching TRBD2. The CDR3 extends over 16 amino acids. V gave up 4 bases and J gave up 3 bases; unmatched junction bases: 12. The V gene's germline CDR1 is LNHDA and CDR2 SQIVND (reference sequence). CDR3 bases: TGTGCCAGTAGTAAGATGGGCGGGACTACTAACTACGAGCAGTACTTC. Translated: CASSKMGGTTNYEQYF.

The DNA for the CDR3 is TGCGCCAGCAGCCCGGCGGGTAAGGGGCGCGGAGCCTACGAGCAGTACTTC. The encoded protein is CASSPAGKGRGAYEQYF. This chain uses TRBV5-1 with TRBJ2-7; perhaps D is TRBD1 or TRBD2 (5 bases each). Germline CDR1 SGHRS, CDR2 YFSETQ. V shed 4 bases and J shed 2 bases, with 22 bases lying between them. CDR3 size: 17 residues. The full variable domain, in which reference TRBV5-1 and TRBJ2-7 provide the parts outside the CDR3, is KAGVTQTPRYLIKTRGQQVTLSCSPISGHRSVSWYQQTPGQGLQFLFEYFSETQRNKGNFPGRFSGRQFSNSRSEMNVSTLELGDSALYLCASSPAGKGRGAYEQYFGPGTRLTVT.

The rearrangement uses TRBV11-3 and TRBJ2-5; D may be TRBD2 (5 bases). The germline gives CDR1 SGHNT, CDR2 YENEEA. CDR3 length: 12 residues. V dropped 5 bases and J dropped 5 bases, with 9 bases sitting between them. The CDR3 reads CASSGRGETQYF. In DNA, the CDR3 is TGTGCCAGCAGCGGACGCGGGGAGACCCAGTACTTC.

V and J are TRBV5-1 and TRBJ1-4, with D tentatively TRBD1 (6 bases). The CDR3 has 15 residues. Germline V gene sequence: CDR1 SGHRS, CDR2 YFSETQ. V was clipped by 2 bases and J by 7 bases, with 15 bases between them. The CDR3 here is CASSFAPQGSEKLFF. The CDR3 DNA follows: TGCGCCAGCAGCTTTGCCCCCCAGGGGAGTGAAAAACTGTTTTTT.

J is TRBJ2-7 and V is TRBV10-1, with D perhaps matching TRBD1 or TRBD2 (5 bases each). Trimming cost V 6 bases and J 3 bases, with 12 bases left between them. Germline V lookup: CDR1 WNHNN, CDR2 SYGVQD (reference sequence). The CDR3 runs to 13 residues. CDR3 loop: CASRQGTGYEQYF. In DNA, the CDR3 is TGCGCCAGCAGACAAGGGACCGGCTACGAGCAGTACTTC.

V and J are TRBV7-2 and TRBJ2-1, with D possibly matching TRBD2 (5 bases). Trimming cost V 7 bases and J 0 bases, with 13 bases left between them. The germline V gene has CDR1 SGHTA and CDR2 FQGNSA. The CDR3 loop spans 15 amino acids. The CDR3 bases are TGTGCCAGCACCCGGACTTTCAACTCCTACAATGAGCAGTTCTTC. Protein product: CASTRTFNSYNEQFF.